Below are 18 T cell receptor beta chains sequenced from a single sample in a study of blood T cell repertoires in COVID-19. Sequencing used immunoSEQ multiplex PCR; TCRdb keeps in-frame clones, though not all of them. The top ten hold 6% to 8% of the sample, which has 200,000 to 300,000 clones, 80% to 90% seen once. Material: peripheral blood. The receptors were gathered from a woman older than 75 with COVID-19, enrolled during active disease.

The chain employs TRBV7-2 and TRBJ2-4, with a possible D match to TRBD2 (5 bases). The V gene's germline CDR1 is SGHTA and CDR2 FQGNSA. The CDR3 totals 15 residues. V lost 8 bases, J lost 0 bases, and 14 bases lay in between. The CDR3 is CASSGERLAKNIQYF. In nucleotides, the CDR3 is TGTGCCAGCTCCGGGGAGAGATTAGCCAAAAACATTCAGTACTTC.

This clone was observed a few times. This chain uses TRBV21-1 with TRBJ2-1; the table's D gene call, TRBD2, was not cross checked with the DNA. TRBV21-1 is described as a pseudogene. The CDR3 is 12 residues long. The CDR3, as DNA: TGTGCCAGCAGCTTCAGGAGGGACGAGCAGTTCTTC. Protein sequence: CASSFRRDEQFF.

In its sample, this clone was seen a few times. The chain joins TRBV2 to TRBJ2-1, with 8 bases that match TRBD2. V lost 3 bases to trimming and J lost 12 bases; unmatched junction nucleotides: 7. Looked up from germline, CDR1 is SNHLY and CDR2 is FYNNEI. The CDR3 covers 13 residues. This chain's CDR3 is CASSETSGGGQFF. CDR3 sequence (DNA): TGTGCCAGCAGTGAGACGAGCGGGGGTGGGCAGTTCTTC.

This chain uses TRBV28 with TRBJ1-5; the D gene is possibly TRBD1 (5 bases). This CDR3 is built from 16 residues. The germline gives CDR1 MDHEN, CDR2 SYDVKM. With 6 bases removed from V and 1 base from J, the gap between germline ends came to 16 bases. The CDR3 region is CASRDTRSRSNQPQHF. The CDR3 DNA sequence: TGTGCCAGCAGGGACACGAGATCTAGGAGCAATCAGCCCCAGCATTTT.

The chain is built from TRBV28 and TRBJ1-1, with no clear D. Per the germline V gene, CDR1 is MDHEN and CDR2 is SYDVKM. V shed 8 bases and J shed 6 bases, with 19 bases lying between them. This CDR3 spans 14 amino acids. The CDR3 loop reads CASCTLASSSEAFF. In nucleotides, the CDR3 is TGTGCCAGCTGTACGTTGGCATCTTCTTCTGAAGCTTTCTTT.

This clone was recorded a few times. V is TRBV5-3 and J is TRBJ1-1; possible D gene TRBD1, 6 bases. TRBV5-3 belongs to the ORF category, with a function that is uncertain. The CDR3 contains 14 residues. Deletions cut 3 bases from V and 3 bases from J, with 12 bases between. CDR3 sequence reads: CARSSPAGDTEAFF. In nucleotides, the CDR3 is TGTGCCAGAAGCTCGCCGGCAGGGGACACTGAAGCTTTCTTT.

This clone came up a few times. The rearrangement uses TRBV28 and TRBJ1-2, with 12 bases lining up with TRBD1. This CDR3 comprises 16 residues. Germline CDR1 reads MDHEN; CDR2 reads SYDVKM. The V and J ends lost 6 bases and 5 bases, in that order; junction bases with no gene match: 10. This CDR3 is CASRTRDRGRGYGYTF. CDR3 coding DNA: TGTGCCAGCAGAACCCGGGACAGGGGGCGAGGTTATGGCTACACCTTC.

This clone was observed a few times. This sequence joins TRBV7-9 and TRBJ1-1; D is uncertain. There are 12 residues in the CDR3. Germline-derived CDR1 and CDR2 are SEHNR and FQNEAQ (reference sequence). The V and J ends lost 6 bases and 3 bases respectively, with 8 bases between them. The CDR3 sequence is CASRLSDTEAFF. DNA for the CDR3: TGTGCCAGCAGGCTTTCGGACACTGAAGCTTTCTTT.

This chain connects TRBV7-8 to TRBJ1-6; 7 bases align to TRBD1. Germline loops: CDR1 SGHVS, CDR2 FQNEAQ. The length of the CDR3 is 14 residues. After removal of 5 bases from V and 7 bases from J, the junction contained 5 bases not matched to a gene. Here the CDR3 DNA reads TGTGCCAGCAGCCCCGGGACAGAGAATTCACCCCTCCACTTT. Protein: CASSPGTENSPLHF. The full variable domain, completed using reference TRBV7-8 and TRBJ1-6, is GAGVSQSPRYKVAKRGQDVALRCDPISGHVSLFWYQQALGQGPEFLTYFQNEAQLDKSGLPSDRFFAERPEGSVSTLKIQRTQQEDSAVYLCASSPGTENSPLHFGNGTRLTVT.

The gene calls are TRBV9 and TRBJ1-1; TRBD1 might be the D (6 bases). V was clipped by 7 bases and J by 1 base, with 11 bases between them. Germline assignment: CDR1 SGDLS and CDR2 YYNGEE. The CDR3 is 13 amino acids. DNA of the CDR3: TGTGCCAGCTCTCGAGGGGGGAACACTGAAGCTTTCTTT. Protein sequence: CASSRGGNTEAFF.

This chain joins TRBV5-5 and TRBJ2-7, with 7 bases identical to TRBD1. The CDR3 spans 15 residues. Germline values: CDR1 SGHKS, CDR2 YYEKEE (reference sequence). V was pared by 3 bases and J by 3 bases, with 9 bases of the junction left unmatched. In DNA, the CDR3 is TGTGCCAGCAGCTCTGCAGGGGGAAGGGTCTACGAGCAGTACTTC. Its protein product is CASSSAGGRVYEQYF.

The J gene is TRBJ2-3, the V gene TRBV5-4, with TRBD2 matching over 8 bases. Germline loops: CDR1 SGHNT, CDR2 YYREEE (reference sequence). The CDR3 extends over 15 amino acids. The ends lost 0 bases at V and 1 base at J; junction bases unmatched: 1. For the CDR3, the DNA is TGTGCCAGCAGCTTGGGAGCGGGGGGCACAGATACGCAGTATTTT. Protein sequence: CASSLGAGGTDTQYF.

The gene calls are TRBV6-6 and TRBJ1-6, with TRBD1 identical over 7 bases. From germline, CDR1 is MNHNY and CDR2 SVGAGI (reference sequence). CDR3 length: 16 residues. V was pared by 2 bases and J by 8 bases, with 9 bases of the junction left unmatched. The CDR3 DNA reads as TGTGCCAGCAGTTACGAACGACAGGGAGAGGATTCACCCCTCCACTTT. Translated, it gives CASSYERQGEDSPLHF.

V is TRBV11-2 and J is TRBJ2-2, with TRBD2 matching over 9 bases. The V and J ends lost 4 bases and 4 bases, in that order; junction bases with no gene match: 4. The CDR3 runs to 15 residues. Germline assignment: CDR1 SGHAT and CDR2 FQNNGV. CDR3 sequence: CASSSAGGGTGELFF. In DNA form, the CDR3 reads TGTGCCAGCAGCTCAGCGGGGGGCGGCACCGGGGAGCTGTTTTTT. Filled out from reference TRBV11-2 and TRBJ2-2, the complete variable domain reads EAGVAQSPRYKIIEKRQSVAFWCNPISGHATLYWYQQILGQGPKLLIQFQNNGVVDDSQLPKDRFSAERLKGVDSTLKIQPAKLEDSAVYLCASSSAGGGTGELFFGEGSRLTVL.

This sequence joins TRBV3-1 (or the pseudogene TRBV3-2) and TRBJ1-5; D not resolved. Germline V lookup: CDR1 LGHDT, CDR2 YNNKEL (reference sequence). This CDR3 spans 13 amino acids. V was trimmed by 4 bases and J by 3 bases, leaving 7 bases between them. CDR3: CASSRGLNQPQHF. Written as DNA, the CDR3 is TGTGCCAGCAGCCGCGGTCTCAATCAGCCCCAGCATTTT.

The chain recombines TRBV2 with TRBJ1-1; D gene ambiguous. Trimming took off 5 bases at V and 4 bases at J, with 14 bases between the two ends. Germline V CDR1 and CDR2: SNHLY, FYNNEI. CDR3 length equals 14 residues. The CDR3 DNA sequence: TGTGCCAGCAGTCCCCCGCTAGTTGGCACTGAAGCTTTCTTT. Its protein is CASSPPLVGTEAFF. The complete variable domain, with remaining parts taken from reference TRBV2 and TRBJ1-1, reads EPEVTQTPSHQVTQMGQEVILRCVPISNHLYFYWYRQILGQKVEFLVSFYNNEISEKSEIFDDQFSVERPDGSNFTLKIRSTKLEDSAMYFCASSPPLVGTEAFFGQGTRLTVV.

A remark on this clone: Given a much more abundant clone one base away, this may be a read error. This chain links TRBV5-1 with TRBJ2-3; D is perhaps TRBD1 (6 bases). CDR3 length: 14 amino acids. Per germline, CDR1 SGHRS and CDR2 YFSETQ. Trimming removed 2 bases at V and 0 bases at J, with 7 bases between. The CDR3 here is CASSFGQSTDTQYF. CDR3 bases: TGCGCCAGCAGCTTTGGACAGAGCACAGATACGCAGTATTTT.

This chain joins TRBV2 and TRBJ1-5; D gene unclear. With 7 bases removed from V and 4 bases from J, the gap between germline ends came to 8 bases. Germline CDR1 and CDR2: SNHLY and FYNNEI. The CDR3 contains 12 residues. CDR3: CASKSTNQPQHF. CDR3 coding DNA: TGTGCCAGCAAGTCCACAAATCAGCCCCAGCATTTT.